This TCR beta chain stems from a study of OX40 agonist ivuxolimab in advanced cancers. Study information: Dosing consisted of intravenous ivuxolimab at 0.01 to 10 mg/kg every 2 weeks. Averaging about 60 years in age, with a range of about 23 to 85, the cohort was around 87% male. A partial response was reached by three patients: one with hepatocellular carcinoma and two with cutaneous melanoma.

Germline assignment: CDR1 SQVTM and CDR2 ANQGSEA. V lost 5 bases and J lost 1; bases outside the gene matches: 12. The CDR3 is made up of 16 amino acids. The sampling schedule covered blood at baseline, cycle 4 day 1, and cycle 7 day 1. Only in-frame clones appear in the TCRdb table, and some are missing; sequencing was by immunoSEQ multiplex PCR. The sample lists more than 35,000 clones, less than 85% occurring once. The sequencing here drew on CD4+ or CD8+ T cells sorted from blood, taken in a trial of the OX40 agonist ivuxolimab. This receptor was obtained from an adult with an advanced solid tumor such as melanoma, head and neck, liver or kidney cancer. The genes are TRBV29-1 and TRBJ2-3, with TRBD1 identical over 7 bases. The CDR3 coding sequence is TGCAGCGTTTCCCACAGGGGCCGGGCCCGCACAGATACGCAGTATTTT. Protein product: CSVSHRGRARTDTQYF.